Included here is one TCR beta chain sequence, with context. Its matching antigen is unknown. Each of the donors was a healthy bone marrow donor. Primers included in the PCR were 60 Vbeta and 13 Jbeta primers. Sequencing used immunoSEQ multiplex PCR; TCRdb keeps in-frame clones, though not all of them. Found here are 150,000 to 200,000 clones, more than 70% of them singletons; the top ten hold about 1.6%. Trimming cost V 11 bases and J 6 bases; bases outside gene matches: 7. The germline V gene has CDR1 MNHEY and CDR2 SMNVEV (reference sequence). This CDR3 contains 13 residues. This sample was taken from a study of cytomegalovirus exposure and HLA in healthy donors. The wider study: Inside one of the first data releases sat some 85 million unique TCRs taken from HLA-typed donors. Genotyping showed about 80% of 350 to 400 donors falling in the Caucasian-associated ancestry cluster. Notes on the study in general: Some TCR beta chains (more than 150 of them) were listed as cytomegalovirus-associated.

The source is a girl under 18 in good health and CMV-seronegative. Sequenced: PBMCs. The chain links TRBV27 to TRBJ2-1; 10 bases line up with TRBD1. The CDR3 loop reads CASGGTGVNEQFF. The DNA of the CDR3 is TGTGCCTCAGGGGGGACAGGGGTCAATGAGCAGTTCTTC.